Listed below are T cell receptor beta chains from one sample, sequenced in a study of CD4+ T cells in melanoma. Only in-frame clones appear in the TCRdb table, and some are missing; sequencing was by immunoSEQ multiplex PCR. This table holds 4,500 to 6,000 clones, 50% to 70% found once. What was sequenced was cells from a culture (not recorded whether cultured in vitro). These receptors all stem from a human donor with melanoma. The CDR3 runs from the conserved cysteine through the conserved F or W. Fields, in order: V gene, clone size, D gene, J gene, CDR3 protein, CDR3 DNA. D genes are given only for firm matches. Size values are once, few and many counts, or a class for expanded clones, and some rows have none.

TRBV5-8	NA	TRBD1	TRBJ1-2	CASSSDRGLAGYTF	TGTGCCAGCAGCTCGGACAGGGGTCTTGCCGGCTACACCTTC
TRBV6-6	NA	NA	TRBJ1-1	CASSRPMNTEAFF	TGTGCCAGCAGTAGACCGATGAACACTGAAGCTTTCTTT
TRBV2	NA	TRBD2	TRBJ2-1	CASSGLAGGPGQFF	TGTGCCAGCAGTGGGCTAGCGGGGGGGCCAGGGCAGTTCTTC
TRBV9	NA	TRBD1	TRBJ2-1	CASSGDRADYNEQFF	TGTGCCAGCAGCGGAGACAGGGCGGATTACAATGAGCAGTTCTTC
TRBV25-1	NA	NA	TRBJ1-1	CASSQTNTEAFF	TGTGCCAGCAGCCAGACGAACACTGAAGCTTTCTTT
TRBV14	NA	NA	TRBJ1-2	CASSLWSYGYTF	TGTGCCAGCAGCCTTTGGTCCTATGGCTACACCTTC
TRBV28	few	TRBD1	TRBJ1-5	CASSLTGRNQPQHF	TGTGCCAGCAGTTTGACAGGGAGGAATCAGCCCCAGCATTTT
TRBV15	medium-sized	TRBD1	TRBJ1-1	CATSRDGTGRAFF	TGTGCCACCAGCAGAGATGGGACAGGGCGGGCTTTCTTT
TRBV12-3/TRBV12-4	NA	NA	TRBJ2-7	CASSFSLEQYF	TGTGCCAGCAGTTTCTCTCTCGAGCAGTACTTC
TRBV9	NA	NA	TRBJ1-1	CASSPWGEAGRNTEAFF	TGTGCCAGCAGCCCATGGGGTGAGGCAGGGCGGAACACTGAAGCTTTCTTT
TRBV19	NA	NA	TRBJ1-5	CASTSLGQTNQPQHF	TGTGCCAGTACTAGCCTCGGACAGACCAATCAGCCCCAGCATTTT
TRBV4-2	NA	NA	TRBJ1-3	CASSQEDRAGNTIYF	TGTGCCAGCAGCCAAGAGGACAGAGCTGGAAACACCATATATTTT
TRBV6-1	medium-sized	NA	TRBJ1-3	CASSVTYQASGNTIYF	TGTGCCAGCAGTGTGACATATCAAGCCTCTGGAAACACCATATATTTT
TRBV19	NA	TRBD2	TRBJ2-2	CASLRTSGAANTGELFF	TGTGCCAGTCTGAGGACTAGCGGGGCCGCGAACACCGGGGAGCTGTTTTTT
TRBV7-3	NA	TRBD2	TRBJ2-3	CASSLFRSGGPTDTQYF	TGTGCCAGCAGCTTATTCCGTAGCGGGGGGCCCACAGATACGCAGTATTTT
TRBV6-5	medium-sized	TRBD1	TRBJ1-6	CASRDGQGIAPLHF	TGTGCCAGCAGGGACGGACAGGGTATCGCACCCCTCCACTTT
TRBV6-4	NA	NA	TRBJ1-1	CASSEIPNTEAFF	TGTGCCAGCAGTGAGATCCCGAACACTGAAGCTTTCTTT
TRBV28	medium-sized	NA	TRBJ2-7	CASRSPYEQYF	TGTGCCAGCAGGTCGCCCTACGAGCAGTACTTC
TRBV28	NA	TRBD1	TRBJ2-6	CASVSGGMSGANVLTF	TGTGCCAGCGTCTCAGGGGGAATGTCTGGGGCCAACGTCCTGACTTTC
TRBV27	NA	NA	TRBJ1-2	CASSSGRTNYGYTF	TGTGCCAGCAGTTCGGGACGGACTAACTATGGCTACACCTTC
TRBV5-6	medium-sized	TRBD1	TRBJ1-5	CASSVHRGPGDQPQHF	TGTGCCAGCAGCGTCCACAGGGGGCCAGGGGATCAGCCCCAGCATTTT
TRBV6-6	NA	NA	TRBJ2-7	CASRRGGQRSYEQYF	TGTGCCAGCAGGAGGGGGGGACAGAGATCCTACGAGCAGTACTTC
TRBV18	NA	NA	TRBJ1-2	CASSPSTGAGTF	TGTGCCAGCTCACCATCGACAGGCGCGGGCACCTTC
TRBV6-5	NA	NA	TRBJ1-1	CASSYRQLNTEAFF	TGTGCCAGCAGTTACCGACAGTTGAACACTGAAGCTTTCTTT
TRBV5-4	once	TRBD2	TRBJ2-1	CASSFIAGPYNEQFF	TGTGCCAGCAGCTTTATAGCGGGGCCATACAATGAGCAGTTCTTC
TRBV7-8	NA	TRBD1	TRBJ1-5	CASSLPVRDRFNQPQHF	TGTGCCAGCAGCTTACCCGTCCGGGACAGATTCAATCAGCCCCAGCATTTT
TRBV27	NA	TRBD1	TRBJ2-7	CASSTGTGVEQYF	TGTGCCAGCAGCACCGGGACAGGGGTCGAGCAGTACTTC
TRBV2	NA	NA	TRBJ1-4	CASRVSGEKLFF	TGTGCCAGCAGGGTATCCGGGGAAAAACTGTTTTTT
TRBV29-1	NA	NA	TRBJ2-7	CSVETGGPYEQYF	TGCAGCGTTGAAACCGGGGGCCCCTACGAGCAGTACTTC
TRBV7-8	NA	TRBD1	TRBJ2-7	CASSLGTGLRDEQYF	TGTGCCAGCAGCTTAGGGACAGGGCTCAGGGACGAGCAGTACTTC
TRBV5-1	few	NA	TRBJ2-7	CASSLEGTTSYEQYF	TGCGCCAGCAGCTTGGAAGGGACGACCTCCTACGAGCAGTACTTC
TRBV6-2/TRBV6-3	NA	NA	TRBJ2-1	CASSYSATGQGYNEQFF	TGTGCCAGCAGTTACTCGGCGACAGGCCAAGGGTATAATGAGCAGTTCTTC
TRBV11-1	NA	NA	TRBJ1-3	CASSTTGRGRGNTIYF	TGTGCCAGCAGCACGACAGGACGTGGGAGAGGAAACACCATATATTTT
TRBV5-1	NA	NA	TRBJ2-3	CASRPRVGSGDTQYF	TGCGCCAGCAGGCCCCGAGTAGGGTCGGGAGATACGCAGTATTTT
TRBV7-6	once	TRBD1	TRBJ1-2	CASSLDRDRPDYGYTF	TGTGCCAGCAGCTTAGACCGGGACAGGCCGGACTATGGCTACACCTTC
TRBV9	NA	TRBD1	TRBJ1-4	CASSARDDREFNEKLFF	TGTGCCAGCAGCGCGAGAGATGACAGGGAGTTCAATGAAAAACTGTTTTTT
TRBV4-3	NA	NA	TRBJ1-4	CASSQDSGMATNEKLFF	TGCGCCAGCAGCCAAGATTCCGGGATGGCGACTAATGAAAAACTGTTTTTT
TRBV19	NA	TRBD1	TRBJ2-7	CASSVGQGTYEQYF	TGTGCCAGTAGTGTAGGACAGGGCACCTACGAGCAGTACTTC
TRBV6-6	many	NA	TRBJ1-6	CASSYAQGNSPLHF	TGTGCCAGCAGTTACGCCCAGGGGAATTCACCCCTCCACTTT
TRBV28	NA	TRBD2	TRBJ2-2	CASSPGTSGELGAGELFF	TGTGCCAGCAGTCCAGGGACTAGCGGGGAACTTGGGGCCGGGGAGCTGTTTTTT
TRBV2	medium-sized	NA	TRBJ2-7	CASSVQGPYEQYF	TGTGCCAGCAGTGTCCAGGGGCCCTACGAGCAGTACTTC
TRBV4-1	NA	NA	TRBJ2-3	CASSQDSHPSRDTQYF	TGCGCCAGCAGCCAAGATTCGCATCCCTCTAGGGATACGCAGTATTTT
TRBV7-2	NA	TRBD2	TRBJ2-7	CASSFPAGGPSFTPYEQYF	TGTGCCAGCAGCTTCCCAGCGGGGGGCCCATCCTTCACCCCCTACGAGCAGTACTTC
TRBV28	NA	NA	TRBJ1-6	CASRFSGENSPLHF	TGTGCCAGCAGATTCTCAGGGGAAAATTCACCCCTCCACTTT
TRBV11-2	NA	NA	TRBJ1-2	CASSSDVGEGYGYTF	TGTGCCAGCAGCTCCGATGTGGGGGAGGGCTATGGCTACACCTTC
TRBV28	few	NA	TRBJ1-2	CASSSGQTYGYTF	TGTGCCAGCAGTTCCGGACAGACCTATGGCTACACCTTC
TRBV6-5	NA	NA	TRBJ1-2	CASRQANYGYTF	TGTGCCAGCCGGCAAGCTAACTATGGCTACACCTTC
TRBV28	few	TRBD1	TRBJ1-1	CASSATGTGPTEAFF	TGTGCCAGCAGTGCTACCGGGACAGGGCCTACTGAAGCTTTCTTT
TRBV3-1/TRBV3-2	NA	NA	TRBJ1-3	CASSRNSGNTIYF	TGTGCCAGCAGCCGAAATAGTGGAAACACCATATATTTT
TRBV14	few	TRBD1	TRBJ2-3	CASSPGQGRTDTQYF	TGTGCCAGCAGCCCCGGACAGGGGAGGACAGATACGCAGTATTTT
TRBV29-1	NA	NA	TRBJ1-2	CSGKTGLGGYTF	TGCAGCGGGAAAACAGGTTTGGGCGGCTACACCTTC
TRBV5-6	NA	NA	TRBJ2-5	CASSLASTETQYF	TGTGCCAGCAGCTTGGCCTCGACAGAGACCCAGTACTTC
TRBV20-1	medium-sized	NA	TRBJ1-2	CSARGEDGYTF	TGCAGTGCTAGAGGAGAGGATGGCTACACCTTC
TRBV29-1	large	TRBD2	TRBJ2-1	CSVDPSGGGNEQFF	TGCAGCGTTGATCCTAGCGGGGGGGGGAATGAGCAGTTCTTC
TRBV10-1	once	TRBD1	TRBJ2-1	CASSEMRGRTGNEQFF	TGCGCCAGCAGTGAGATGAGGGGGCGCACAGGCAATGAGCAGTTCTTC
TRBV6-5	NA	NA	TRBJ1-2	CASSYLNRDGYTF	TGTGCCAGCAGTTACTTAAACAGGGATGGCTACACCTTC